The 17 T cell receptor beta chains listed next were all sequenced from one sample in a study of blood T cell repertoires in COVID-19. Libraries were prepared by immunoSEQ multiplex PCR; TCRdb keeps only in-frame clonotypes and omits some of them. Seen here are roughly 230,000 clones, about 80% observed once, and the top ten hold approximately 4.7%. What was sequenced was peripheral blood. The receptor source for this set is a man aged 50 or older with active or convalescent COVID-19.

The rearrangement uses TRBV28 and TRBJ2-7; no clear D gene. The CDR3 spans 13 residues. CDR1 is MDHEN and CDR2 is SYDVKM in the germline V gene. With 4 bases removed from V and 0 bases from J, the gap between germline ends came to 7 bases. CDR3 region: CASSSPSSYEQYF. The DNA for the CDR3 is TGTGCCAGCAGTTCACCGAGCTCCTACGAGCAGTACTTC. The variable domain in full, with the rest retrieved from reference TRBV28 and TRBJ2-7, is DVKVTQSSRYLVKRTGEKVFLECVQDMDHENMFWYRQDPGLGLRLIYFSYDVKMKEKGDIPEGYSVSREKKERFSLILESASTNQTSMYLCASSSPSSYEQYFGPGTRLTVT.

This clone was counted once. This sequence joins TRBV2 and TRBJ1-5, with D uncertain. The CDR3 extends over 14 amino acids. Trimming took 3 bases from V and 9 from J, leaving 15 bases between them. Germline CDR1 is SNHLY and CDR2 is FYNNEI. CDR3 sequence: CASSDPSKLGPQHF. The CDR3, as DNA: TGTGCCAGCAGTGATCCTAGTAAATTAGGGCCCCAGCATTTT.

Only a few counts were recorded for this clone. The chain combines TRBV5-8 with TRBJ1-6; TRBD1 might be the D (5 bases). The V gene lost 5 bases and the J gene lost 8 bases, with 17 bases spanning the gap. CDR1 and CDR2 from the germline V gene are SGHTS and YDEGEE. This CDR3 has 15 residues. This CDR3 reads CASSSGGIGDSPLHF. The DNA of the CDR3 is TGTGCCAGCAGTTCCGGGGGGATAGGAGATTCACCCCTCCACTTT.

This chain uses TRBV5-1 with TRBJ1-2, with D unresolved. Between the trimmed V and J ends, which lost 0 bases and 6 bases, there was a span of 15 bases. Germline loops: CDR1 SGHRS, CDR2 YFSETQ. The CDR3 consists of 15 residues. The CDR3 region is CASSLAPGRLDGYTF. The CDR3 coding sequence is TGCGCCAGCAGCTTGGCCCCGGGGAGGCTGGATGGCTACACCTTC. The complete variable domain, with remaining parts taken from reference TRBV5-1 and TRBJ1-2, reads KAGVTQTPRYLIKTRGQQVTLSCSPISGHRSVSWYQQTPGQGLQFLFEYFSETQRNKGNFPGRFSGRQFSNSRSEMNVSTLELGDSALYLCASSLAPGRLDGYTFGSGTRLTVV.

This clone was seen more than once but under ten times. The chain has TRBV10-3 and TRBJ1-1; D gene unclear. V lost 3 bases and J 5 bases, leaving 10 bases between the germline ends. This CDR3 contains 13 residues. CDR1 is ENHRY and CDR2 is SYGVKD in the germline V gene. The CDR3 region is CAISDRGSTEAFF. Here the CDR3 DNA reads TGTGCCATCAGTGATCGGGGATCGACTGAAGCTTTCTTT.

A single count supports this clone. The chain joins TRBV5-4 to TRBJ2-3; D gene unclear. The germline V and J ends were trimmed by 1 base and 0 bases, with 9 bases remaining between them. The CDR3 covers 15 residues. Germline V gene lookup returns CDR1 SGHNT and CDR2 YYREEE (reference sequence). The CDR3 sequence: CASSLRLESTDTQYF. The CDR3 DNA is TGTGCCAGCAGCTTGCGGCTAGAAAGCACAGATACGCAGTATTTT.

The rearrangement joins TRBV29-1 to TRBJ2-7; 7 nucleotides agree with TRBD1. V gave up 7 bases and J gave up 4 bases; unmatched junction bases: 10. Looked up from germline, CDR1 is SQVTM and CDR2 is ANQGSEA. The CDR3 contains 13 residues. The CDR3 region is CSAIGTDKYEQYF. CDR3 bases: TGCAGCGCTATCGGGACAGACAAGTACGAGCAGTACTTC.

The chain employs TRBV20-1 and TRBJ1-1; 7 nucleotides agree with TRBD1. V lost 2 bases and J lost 7; bases outside the gene matches: 1. The CDR3 has 11 amino acids. From germline, CDR1 is DFQATT and CDR2 SNEGSKA (reference sequence). CDR3 sequence reads: CSARRDSEAFF. CDR3 sequence (DNA): TGCAGTGCTAGAAGGGACAGTGAAGCTTTCTTT.

This clone was recorded a few times. J is TRBJ2-7 and V is TRBV9; 8 bases map to TRBD2. This CDR3 comprises 14 residues. CDR1 is SGDLS and CDR2 is YYNGEE in the germline V gene. V lost 4 bases, J lost 3 bases, and 6 bases stayed unmatched. CDR3 sequence (DNA): TGTGCCAGCAGCCCGAGGACTAGCTTCTACGAGCAGTACTTC. It specifies CASSPRTSFYEQYF.

In nucleotides, the CDR3 is TGCGCCAGCAACCCAGACGGAGACTCCTACGAGCAGTACTTC. It codes for CASNPDGDSYEQYF. The rearrangement uses TRBV5-1 and TRBJ2-7; D uncertain. Trimming took off 6 bases at V and 0 bases at J, with 13 bases between the two ends. In germline, CDR1 is SGHRS, CDR2 YFSETQ. The CDR3 length is 14 residues. The full variable domain, rest sourced from reference TRBV5-1 and TRBJ2-7, is KAGVTQTPRYLIKTRGQQVTLSCSPISGHRSVSWYQQTPGQGLQFLFEYFSETQRNKGNFPGRFSGRQFSNSRSEMNVSTLELGDSALYLCASNPDGDSYEQYFGPGTRLTVT.

This clone was counted a few times. The rearrangement links TRBV27 to TRBJ2-7, with D possibly being TRBD2 (6 bases). This CDR3 spans 15 amino acids. Germline CDR1 and CDR2: MNHEY and SMNVEV (reference sequence). With 3 bases removed from V and 2 bases from J, the gap between germline ends came to 14 bases. This chain's CDR3 is CASSFGLAPTYEQYF. Here the CDR3 DNA reads TGTGCCAGCAGTTTTGGTCTAGCGCCCACCTACGAGCAGTACTTC.

The V and J genes are TRBV20-1 and TRBJ1-5, with no clear D. The CDR3 sequence is 12 residues long. Germline V gene lookup returns CDR1 DFQATT and CDR2 SNEGSKA (reference sequence). The ends were cut back, 3 bases at V and 4 bases at J, with 7 bases in the middle. The CDR3 nucleotides are TGCAGTGCTAGTACCGAGAATCAGCCCCAGCATTTT. Translated, it gives CSASTENQPQHF.

The chain carries TRBV9 and TRBJ1-4; D ambiguous. V lost 0 bases and J 3 bases, leaving 12 bases between the germline ends. There are 16 residues in the CDR3. CDR1 and CDR2 from the germline V gene are SGDLS and YYNGEE. The CDR3 coding sequence is TGTGCCAGCAGCGTAGATGGAGGGCGCTCTAATGAAAAACTGTTTTTT. Encoded protein: CASSVDGGRSNEKLFF.

This chain connects TRBV5-1 to TRBJ1-1; tentatively, D is TRBD1 (6 bases). This CDR3 comprises 15 residues. Germline CDR1 and CDR2: SGHRS and YFSETQ. V was clipped by 3 bases and J by 0 bases, with 12 bases between them. CDR3 residues: CASSSRTELNTEAFF. The DNA for the CDR3 is TGCGCCAGCAGCTCGCGGACAGAACTGAACACTGAAGCTTTCTTT.

This chain uses TRBV19 with TRBJ2-2, with 9 bases fitting TRBD2. The CDR3 is made up of 17 amino acids. V gave up 2 bases and J gave up 4 bases; unmatched junction bases: 8. Germline CDR1 and CDR2: LNHDA and SQIVND (reference sequence). CDR3 sequence (DNA): TGTGCCAGTAGTATAAGGCGGGGGGGCCTCCGCACCGGGGAGCTGTTTTTT. Encoded protein: CASSIRRGGLRTGELFF.

V gene TRBV6-4 combines with J gene TRBJ2-5, with 12 bases identical to TRBD2. V shed 3 bases and J 2 bases; nucleotides not matched to a gene: 13. The CDR3 consists of 19 residues. Germline lookup yields CDR1 MRHNA and CDR2 SNTAGT. CDR3 sequence (DNA): TGTGCCAGCAGTGATCCCATGGTGTTTCTAGCGGGGGGGCAAGAGACCCAGTACTTC. Translating gives CASSDPMVFLAGGQETQYF.

The chain employs TRBV20-1 and TRBJ2-7, with D possibly TRBD1 on 6 matching bases. Looked up from germline, CDR1 is DFQATT and CDR2 is SNEGSKA (reference sequence). Trimming removed 6 bases from V and 3 bases from J, with 9 bases in between. CDR3 length equals 11 residues. The CDR3, as DNA: TGCAGTGCCCTGGACAGCTACGAGCAGTACTTC. Encoded protein: CSALDSYEQYF.